These T cell receptor beta chains were read from a single sample in a study of monozygotic twins with inflammatory bowel disease. TCRdb processed the 5' RACE reads again and assigns one entry to each CDR3 protein, with no DNA. The sample table sets out about 350,000 distinct CDR3 sequences. Input material: blood. All receptors come from a human donor with ulcerative colitis or Crohn's disease, or a healthy co-twin of an affected twin (not recorded which). Each CDR3 is given with its conserved first and last residue.

v_call,j_call,cdr3_aa
TRBV27,TRBJ1-3,CASSQSRGLSGNTIYF
TRBV5-1,TRBJ2-3,CASSLEANTQYF
TRBV30,TRBJ2-7,CAWDSGTGYYEQYF
TRBV5-1,TRBJ2-7,CASSPREGLAISEQYF
TRBV5-6,TRBJ2-3,CASSLLGLAGHTDTQYF
TRBV11-1,TRBJ1-1,CASSLNVVNTEAFF
TRBV7-8,TRBJ2-2,CASTRVLTGELFF
TRBV12-3/TRBV12-4,TRBJ1-5,CASSLQDINQPQHF
TRBV20-1,TRBJ2-3,CSATGQGVPDTQYF
TRBV12-3/TRBV12-4,TRBJ1-5,CASSFSGSVPGPQHF
TRBV11-2,TRBJ2-7,CASSLVGEGSYEQYF
TRBV2,TRBJ2-5,CASRPQETQYF
TRBV6-5,TRBJ2-2,CASSYARSMGNTGELFF
TRBV5-1,TRBJ2-7,CASRTLAGGQNEQYF
TRBV20-1,TRBJ2-3,CSAPIGAGSTDTQYF
TRBV20-1,TRBJ2-1,CSAFRGVYYNEQFF
TRBV28,TRBJ2-4,CASSLGVRADDQYF
TRBV18,TRBJ1-5,CASSADRSQPQHF
TRBV20-1,TRBJ2-7,CSARKVTSGIHEQYF
TRBV4-1,TRBJ2-7,CASRPAFSYEQYF